Listed here is a single T cell receptor (beta chain). This receptor's antigen is unknown. The read falls 3 residues short of the CDR3 end, and the missing part is taken from the germline J gene. This record belongs to a study of T cell clonality in common variable immunodeficiency (dated by TCRdb to the mid-2010s). CDR3 length: 15 amino acids, cysteine to phenylalanine. The CDR3 was read in part: 36 bases, with the frame set at base 1. CDR1 and CDR2 are read off the germline V gene (reference sequence) as SEHNR and FQNEAQ. Both CVID patients and healthy controls were predominantly of Caucasian heritage. From each donor, about 4.5 to 8.5 ml of heparinized peripheral whole blood was collected. Genomic DNA from adults with common variable immune deficiency (CVID) and from healthy adult controls was used for sequencing of TCRbeta CDR3 repertoires. A total of around 22 healthy adult volunteers (around 12 female and around 10 male; age range roughly 23 to 66 years, mean age about 32) were included in the control group. Diluted blood was density-centrifuged over Hypaque 1077 or Ficoll-Paque to isolate peripheral blood mononuclear cells. Genomic DNA was obtained from unsorted mononuclear cells using either Qiagen column purification or a centrifugation-based method.

For sequencing, equivalent amounts of genomic DNA were input from CVID and control samples. For every sample, a 60 bp segment covering the rearranged TCRbeta CDR3 region was amplified and then sequenced. TCRbeta amplification used the immunoSEQ assay, a bias-corrected multiplex PCR with high-throughput sequencing. Under the source paper's analysis protocol: Each unique nucleotide sequence was treated as a clone and annotated with V, D and J genes, copy number and frequency. Sequences were labeled productive if in frame, and non-productive if out of frame or containing stop codons. As previously described, clonality was calculated on the basis of Shannon's entropy. Mean CDR3 Kyte-Doolittle hydropathy was derived from the predicted amino acid sequences of productive clones. Using the R hclust function, scaled V gene usage was clustered hierarchically with Manhattan distance and complete linkage. Sharing of clones by CDR3 amino acid sequence was evaluated through resampling of 12 repertoires per group over 100 rounds. The repertoires were searched for 70 published EBV-specific TCRbeta sequences and almost 250 published CMV-specific TCRbeta sequences. A couple of CVID samples that yielded fewer than 10,000 sequences were excluded from the analysis, so 35 to 50 CVID repertoires were retained. TCRdb retrieved this table from immuneACCESS and kept in-frame rearrangements only. Not all clones are present; in checked studies, unresolved V genes account for under half, and no reason is known for the remainder. V and J calls and clone size are copied from that table; D and trimming were computed from the DNA. For this sample the table reports 40,000 to 65,000 clones, with no clone seen just once. Of the sample, roughly 3.4% falls within the top ten clones.

Findings and caveats that apply to the study as a whole: Increased TCRbeta clonality was found in CVID subjects compared with healthy controls (t-test p = 0.018), with the increase being most characteristic of about a third of subjects. Reportedly, TCRbeta sequences from CVID had fewer deletions and N-nucleotide insertions, and highly modified clones with 13 or more V deletions were absent from CVID. Patient heterogeneity within the CVID cohort put limits on correlating repertoire features with clinical complications. The authors noted that sequencing repertoires of T cell subpopulations would be needed to clarify what caused the increased clonality in CVID. Fewer TCRbeta clones were shared among CVID subjects than among healthy controls (p < 0.0001). Even though DNA input was the same, control samples had an average of about 90,000 unique sequences each, compared with approximately 32,000 in CVID samples.

Specimen: peripheral blood mononuclear cells. In this chain, TRBV7-9 is recombined with TRBJ1-2; 6 matching bases give a weak D call of TRBD1. The sequence came from a person between 18 and 75 years old in good health. CDR3 protein: CASSLATGMTLDYTF. CDR3 bases read: TGTGCCAGCAGCTTAGCTACAGGGATGACCCTCGAC.